The present TCR beta chain was sequenced within a study of blood T cell repertoires in COVID-19. Study-level information: Acute and convalescent COVID-19 specimens originated in the United States, Italy and Spain. Sample material is recorded as cDNA or gDNA derived from T cells, B-cell-depleted T cells, or PBMCs.

The CDR3 runs 18 residues. Germline loops: CDR1 SGHTA, CDR2 FQGNSA. J gave up 5 bases and V 1 base, and 10 bases lay outside the gene matches. Source study methods: Estimated nucleated cell counts came from reference gene primer amplification. Repertoires were generated with immunoSEQ multiplex PCR, while TCRdb's copy carries only in-frame clones and drops some. V and J calls and clone size are those listed in that table; D and trimming were worked out from the DNA. The sample lists around 250,000 clones, approximately 85% occurring once. The specimen sequenced was peripheral blood. The source is a human donor in a cohort sampled during active COVID-19. The chain recombines TRBV7-2 with TRBJ1-4, with TRBD1 identical over 10 bases. CDR3 DNA sequence: TGTGCCAGCAGCTTAGTAGCCGGGACAGGGGCGACAAATGAAAAACTGTTTTTT. This encodes CASSLVAGTGATNEKLFF.